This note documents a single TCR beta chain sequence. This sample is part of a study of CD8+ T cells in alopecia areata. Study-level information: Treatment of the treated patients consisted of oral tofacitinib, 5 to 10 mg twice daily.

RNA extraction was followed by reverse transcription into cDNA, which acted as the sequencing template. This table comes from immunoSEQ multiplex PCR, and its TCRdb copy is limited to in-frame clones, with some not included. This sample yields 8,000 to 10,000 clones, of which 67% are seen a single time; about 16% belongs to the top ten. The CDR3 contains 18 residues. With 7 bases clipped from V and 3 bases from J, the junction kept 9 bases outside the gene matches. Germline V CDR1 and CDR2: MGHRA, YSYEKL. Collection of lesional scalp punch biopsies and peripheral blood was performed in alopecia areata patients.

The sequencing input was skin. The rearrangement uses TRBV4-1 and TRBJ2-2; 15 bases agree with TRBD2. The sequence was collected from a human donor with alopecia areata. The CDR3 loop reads CASNHRTSGGAYTGELFF. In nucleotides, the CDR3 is TGCGCCAGCAATCACCGGACTAGCGGGGGGGCTTACACCGGGGAGCTGTTTTTT.